This TCR beta chain was captured by sequencing in a study of tumor-infiltrating lymphocytes in primary liver carcinoma. Making TCR beta cDNA involved approximately 520 ng total RNA and a constant-region primer. Sequencing libraries for TCR beta derived from three nested multiplex PCR rounds that used slightly modified ARM-PCR. The first two PCR rounds used TRBV1-TRBV30 primers with a Cbeta primer, roughly 10 cycles each. MiXCR was run by TCRdb on the multiplex PCR reads, yielding one entry per CDR3 protein. Found here are about 210,000 distinct CDR3 sequences, less than 75% of them singletons; the top ten hold 6% to 8.5%. RNA isolated from unsorted whole blood supplied the blood RNA, with germline DNA also extracted. Collected before surgery were four milliliters of peripheral blood. Notes on this clonotype: Antigen specificity is unknown.

Whole-study findings and limits: Against blood, tumors held a significantly higher top-250-clone fraction (p = 0.039).

The ends were cut back, 0 bases at V and 3 bases at J, with 13 bases in the middle. CDR1 and CDR2 from the germline V gene are SGHNT and YYREEE (reference sequence). This CDR3 has 15 residues. The specimen sequenced was peripheral blood. The gene calls are TRBV5-4 and TRBJ2-7; a possible D gene is TRBD2 (7 bases). The receptor's source is a woman aged 60-75 years with primary liver carcinoma and hepatitis B virus infection. CDR3: CASSLAGGHDYEQYF. CDR3 nucleotide sequence: TGTGCCAGCAGCTTGGCCGGGGGGCACGACTACGAGCAGTACTTC. Full variable domain (outside the CDR3, taken from reference TRBV5-4 and TRBJ2-7): ETGVTQSPTHLIKTRGQQVTLRCSSQSGHNTVSWYQQALGQGPQFIFQYYREEENGRGNFPPRFSGLQFPNYSSELNVNALELDDSALYLCASSLAGGHDYEQYFGPGTRLTVT.